These T cell receptor beta chains were read from a single sample in a study of T cell changes during pregnancy in multiple sclerosis. The table came from immunoSEQ multiplex PCR; TCRdb's copy has only in-frame clones and leaves some out. The sample shows 40,000 to 60,000 clones, approximately 94% of them seen only once. Sequences were derived from CD4+ T cells from peripheral blood mononuclear cells, sampled before pregnancy. The receptors were sampled from a female donor with multiple sclerosis, enrolled in a pregnancy study. The CDR3 runs from the conserved cysteine through the conserved F or W.

j_gene: TRBJ1-3
v_gene: TRBV5-1
len: 15
CDR3aa: CASSLWQGSGNTIYF

j_gene: TRBJ2-1
v_gene: TRBV19
len: 13
CDR3aa: CASSIGTTNEQFF

j_gene: TRBJ1-1
v_gene: TRBV6-5
len: 15
CDR3aa: CASSYGDRGDTEAFF

j_gene: TRBJ2-7
v_gene: TRBV7-6
len: 15
CDR3aa: CASSPFRGVWIEQYF

j_gene: TRBJ2-1
v_gene: TRBV15
len: 16
CDR3aa: CATSARRGGGSNEQFF

j_gene: TRBJ2-7
v_gene: TRBV10-2
len: 15
CDR3aa: CASSELQGARYEQYF

j_gene: TRBJ1-1
v_gene: TRBV18
len: 14
CDR3aa: CASSPQGQNTEAFF

j_gene: TRBJ2-7
v_gene: TRBV18
len: 14
CDR3aa: CASSQASTGMEQYF

j_gene: TRBJ2-5
v_gene: TRBV30
len: 12
CDR3aa: CALRGGEETQYF

j_gene: TRBJ2-7
v_gene: TRBV6-5
len: 13
CDR3aa: CASTVRGTYEQYF

j_gene: TRBJ2-7
v_gene: TRBV7-9
len: 18
CDR3aa: CASRPPGPGTSGEGRQYF

j_gene: TRBJ2-7
v_gene: TRBV5-4
len: 14
CDR3aa: CASSLRGGLYEQYF

j_gene: TRBJ2-7
v_gene: TRBV6-5
len: 13
CDR3aa: CASSYRTDYEQYF

j_gene: TRBJ1-2
v_gene: TRBV10-3
len: 16
CDR3aa: CAISEGRTVLSYGYTF

j_gene: TRBJ2-7
v_gene: TRBV7-2
len: 14
CDR3aa: CASSLLDSGYEQYF

j_gene: TRBJ2-4
v_gene: TRBV11-2
len: 13
CDR3aa: CASSRDTRNIQYF

j_gene: TRBJ1-1
v_gene: TRBV15
len: 16
CDR3aa: CATSRAGTGRWTEAFF

j_gene: TRBJ1-1
v_gene: TRBV28
len: 13
CDR3aa: CASKAGRWTEAFF

j_gene: TRBJ2-7
v_gene: TRBV14
len: 13
CDR3aa: CASSHKTTYEQYF

j_gene: TRBJ1-5
v_gene: TRBV4-1
len: 16
CDR3aa: CASSPAEGRSNQPQHF

j_gene: TRBJ1-1
v_gene: TRBV5-1
len: 15
CDR3aa: CASSAYRGQDTEAFF

j_gene: TRBJ1-1
v_gene: TRBV6-1
len: 12
CDR3aa: CASRIHYTEAFF

j_gene: TRBJ1-4
v_gene: TRBV5-5
len: 15
CDR3aa: CASSLPGTEREKLFF

j_gene: TRBJ1-1
v_gene: TRBV5-1
len: 14
CDR3aa: CASSLGPREGEAFF